The 9 T cell receptor beta chains given below trace back to one sample, sequenced in a study of cytomegalovirus exposure and HLA in healthy donors. Profiling relied on immunoSEQ multiplex PCR, and the TCRdb table lists in-frame clones only, not all of them. The data contain around 220,000 clones, 88% of them singletons. The specimen was PBMCs. The source is a young woman in good health and CMV-seronegative.

The J gene is TRBJ2-1, the V gene TRBV29-1; perhaps TRBD2 as D (5 bases). V was clipped by 7 bases and J by 7 bases, with 11 bases between them. Germline assignment: CDR1 SQVTM and CDR2 ANQGSEA. The CDR3 has 11 residues. The CDR3 sequence: CSAGNLNEQFF. In DNA, the CDR3 is TGCAGCGCGGGGAATTTGAATGAGCAGTTCTTC.

The rearrangement uses TRBV28 and TRBJ1-2; possibly TRBD1 for D (5 bases). Germline V lookup: CDR1 MDHEN, CDR2 SYDVKM. The V and J ends lost 7 bases and 6 bases respectively, with 15 bases between them. This CDR3 comprises 13 residues. The CDR3 region has the DNA TGTGCCAGCACCCTAGGGGCATTTGATGGCTACACCTTC. Translated: CASTLGAFDGYTF.

This chain links TRBV7-3 with TRBJ2-5; the match to TRBD2 covers 13 bases. With V trimmed by 5 bases and J by 3 bases, 3 bases remained unmatched. There are 15 residues in the CDR3. CDR1 and CDR2 from the germline V gene are SGHTA and FQGTGA. In DNA form, the CDR3 reads TGTGCCAGCAGCCGTACTAGCGGGAGGGAAGAGACCCAGTACTTC. Residues: CASSRTSGREETQYF.

This clone was counted a single time. V is TRBV23-1 and J is TRBJ1-1, with D unresolved. TRBV23-1 is an ORF for which the function is uncertain. V dropped 1 base and J dropped 0 bases, with 12 bases sitting between them. This CDR3 comprises 16 residues. The CDR3 region has the DNA TGCGCCAGCAGTCAATTATTTTCCAGGATGAACACTGAAGCTTTCTTT. This gives the protein CASSQLFSRMNTEAFF.

The V gene is TRBV30, the J gene TRBJ1-1; D not certain. CDR1 and CDR2 (germline): GTSNPN, SVGIG (reference sequence). The V and J ends lost 0 bases and 0 bases respectively, with 14 bases between them. The CDR3 has 16 residues. The CDR3 spells CAWSVLPFPVNTEAFF. Written as DNA, the CDR3 is TGTGCCTGGAGTGTACTACCTTTCCCTGTGAACACTGAAGCTTTCTTT. Using reference TRBV30 and TRBJ1-1 for the parts outside the CDR3, the full variable domain is SQTIHQWPATLVQPVGSPLSLECTVEGTSNPNLYWYRQAAGRGLQLLFYSVGIGQISSEVPQNLSASRPQDRQFILSSKKLLLSDSGFYLCAWSVLPFPVNTEAFFGQGTRLTVV.

V is TRBV5-6 and J is TRBJ2-2; the D gene is possibly TRBD1 (6 bases). Deletions cut 4 bases from V and 5 bases from J, with 15 bases between. There are 15 residues in the CDR3. CDR1 is SGHDT and CDR2 is YYEEEE in the germline V gene. The CDR3 nucleotides are TGTGCCAGCAGCCCGGCAGGGGCGTGGACCGGGGAGCTGTTTTTT. Its translation: CASSPAGAWTGELFF.

The V and J genes are TRBV7-2 and TRBJ2-3; D not certain. Per the germline V gene, CDR1 is SGHTA and CDR2 is FQGNSA. The V end was cut by 4 bases, the J end by 0 bases, with 17 bases between. The CDR3 sequence is 17 residues long. CDR3 sequence (DNA): TGTGCCAGCAGCTATATAGCTTCCGGCGGAAGCACAGATACGCAGTATTTT. This encodes CASSYIASGGSTDTQYF. Based on the CDR3 plus reference TRBV7-2 and TRBJ2-3, the full variable domain is GAGVSQSPSNKVTEKGKDVELRCDPISGHTALYWYRQSLGQGLEFLIYFQGNSAPDKSGLPSDRFSAERTGGSVSTLTIQRTQQEDSAVYLCASSYIASGGSTDTQYFGPGTRLTVL.

This chain joins TRBV5-6 and TRBJ2-7, with TRBD1 matching over 7 bases. This CDR3 has 13 residues. Germline-derived CDR1 and CDR2 are SGHDT and YYEEEE. V shed 0 bases and J 6 bases; nucleotides not matched to a gene: 3. The CDR3 coding sequence is TGTGCCAGCAGCTTGGCCGACAGGGCCGAGCAGTACTTC. It translates to CASSLADRAEQYF.

Written as DNA, the CDR3 is TGCGCCAGCAGCTTGCAGACTGGGAGGCCCCAGCATTTT. It codes for CASSLQTGRPQHF. The J gene is TRBJ1-5, the V gene TRBV5-1; no clear D. The CDR3 is 13 amino acids. Germline V gene lookup returns CDR1 SGHRS and CDR2 YFSETQ. The V gene lost 1 base and the J gene lost 9 bases, with 11 bases spanning the gap.